Included here is one T cell receptor (beta chain) sequence, with context. Its antigen is currently unknown. TCRdb's copy holds only in-frame clones and misses some; the assay was immunoSEQ multiplex PCR. The profile shows some 150,000 clones, roughly 89% of them singletons. The data originate from a study of T cell responses to AZD1222 COVID-19 vaccine. J gave up 1 base and V 4 bases, and 1 base lay outside the gene matches. Germline assignment: CDR1 LNHDA and CDR2 SQIVND (reference sequence). This CDR3 comprises 14 residues. Whole-study findings and limits: Spike-specific TCRs gained breadth and depth after people received two AZD1222 doses.

This receptor was identified in an adult in good health. The chain joins TRBV19 to TRBJ2-5; 9 positions agree with TRBD1. The material sequenced was peripheral blood, taken on day 0 of AZD1222 vaccination. In DNA, the CDR3 is TGTGCCAGTAGTACGACAGGGGGCCAAGAGACCCAGTACTTC. It specifies CASSTTGGQETQYF. The whole variable domain, remainder taken from reference TRBV19 and TRBJ2-5, is DGGITQSPKYLFRKEGQNVTLSCEQNLNHDAMYWYRQDPGQGLRLIYYSQIVNDFQKGDIAEGYSVSREKKESFPLTVTSAQKNPTAFYLCASSTTGGQETQYFGPGTRLLVL.